Below, 5 T cell receptor beta chains from the same sample are listed, as sequenced in a study of human T cells and chemical hapten exposure (dated by TCRdb to the early 2020s). The library was obtained by RACE. Instrument used: NextSeq 500. Using fastp trimming at Q25 and MiXCR clonotype assembly, TCRdb reanalyzed the public sequencing data and kept in-frame beta chains. Each record represents a unique CDR3 protein, reported with the most common genes and DNA among its rows. The sample table contains tens of thousands of distinct CDR3 sequences; only one count was recorded for over 9.5% of them. Roughly 15% of the sample comes from the top ten. The time point tag for this specimen amounts to: patch test 3, about 24 weeks after DPC sensitization. The treatment or condition label on this specimen signifies: therapeutic diphenylcyclopropenone sensitization with weekly scalp DPC. This sample comprised whole blood, obtained in connection with sensitization to the hapten diphenylcyclopropenone (DPC). These receptors were taken from a middle-aged woman with alopecia areata. Some clones in this sample may be carry-over from other donors' samples.

Sample share makes this clonotype medium-sized. The chain uses TRBV3-1 and TRBJ2-3; no definite D call. Germline lookup yields CDR1 LGHDT and CDR2 YNNKEL (reference sequence). Trimming took 1 base from V and 4 from J, leaving 6 bases between them. The CDR3 extends over 13 amino acids. The CDR3 nucleotides are TGTGCCAGCAGCCAAGGGGCGGCAGATACGCAGTATTTT. It encodes CASSQGAADTQYF.

Ten or more counts support this clonotype. The chain carries TRBV2 and TRBJ1-2; D gene ambiguous. Germline CDR1 and CDR2: SNHLY and FYNNEI. This CDR3 has 12 residues. The ends were cut back, 7 bases at V and 1 base at J, with 7 bases in the middle. The CDR3 DNA follows: TGTGCCAGCACCGACGATAACTATGGCTACACCTTC. Its translation is CASTDDNYGYTF.

A few counts support this clonotype. The chain couples TRBV7-2 to TRBJ2-7; TRBD1 matches at 8 bases. The ends lost 4 bases at V and 1 base at J; junction bases unmatched: 3. The germline gives CDR1 SGHTA, CDR2 FQGNSA. This CDR3 has 14 residues. This CDR3 reads CASSWDRSSYEQYF. The DNA for the CDR3 is TGTGCCAGCAGCTGGGACAGGTCGTCCTACGAGCAGTACTTC. The full variable domain, rest sourced from reference TRBV7-2 and TRBJ2-7, is GAGVSQSPSNKVTEKGKDVELRCDPISGHTALYWYRQSLGQGLEFLIYFQGNSAPDKSGLPSDRFSAERTGGSVSTLTIQRTQQEDSAVYLCASSWDRSSYEQYFGPGTRLTVT.

The chain recombines TRBV7-8 with TRBJ2-1; D perhaps matches TRBD2 (5 bases). From germline, CDR1 is SGHVS and CDR2 FQNEAQ. V was pared by 5 bases and J by 8 bases, with 19 bases between. This CDR3 is built from 15 residues. This CDR3 reads CASSPLRASRDEQFF. CDR3 coding DNA: TGTGCCAGCAGCCCCCTCCGCGCGTCGCGGGATGAGCAGTTCTTC. The whole variable domain, filled in from reference TRBV7-8 and TRBJ2-1, reads GAGVSQSPRYKVAKRGQDVALRCDPISGHVSLFWYQQALGQGPEFLTYFQNEAQLDKSGLPSDRFFAERPEGSVSTLKIQRTQQEDSAVYLCASSPLRASRDEQFFGPGTRLTVL.

In its sample, this clonotype was seen many times. J is TRBJ2-5 and V is TRBV7-9; weak D call: TRBD1 (5 bases). The V end lost 1 base, the J end lost 2 bases, and 17 bases lay between the germline ends. The CDR3 extends over 17 amino acids. Germline loops: CDR1 SEHNR, CDR2 FQNEAQ (reference sequence). CDR3 protein: CASSLVTGQWIQETQYF. DNA for the CDR3: TGTGCCAGCAGCTTAGTAACTGGACAATGGATACAAGAGACCCAGTACTTC.